The T cell receptor (beta chain) described here comes from a study of control samples from healthy donors and cancer patients. The assay was immunoSEQ multiplex PCR, and TCRdb's table has in-frame clones only and misses some. This table has roughly 150,000 clones, 85% to 90% appearing once. CDR1 and CDR2 from the germline V gene are LNHDA and SQIVND (reference sequence). Trimming removed 7 bases from V and 4 bases from J, with 8 bases in between. This CDR3 is 12 amino acids long. Source material: blood. The chain uses TRBV19 and TRBJ1-5, with TRBD1 as a possible D gene (6 bases). This receptor was identified in a man younger than 30 in good health. CDR3 sequence (DNA): TGTGCCAGTAAAGACAGGAATCAGCCCCAGCATTTT. It encodes CASKDRNQPQHF.